The 25 T cell receptor beta chains below were found in one sample sequenced in a study of immune heterogeneity within non-small cell lung tumors. Bulk tumor genomic DNA served as template, at around 580 ng per sample. Several widely spaced biopsies per primary tumor were taken during surgery. Curative surgery was undertaken by patients, who had untreated, newly diagnosed non-small cell lung cancer. Multiplex PCR was performed with 32 V and 13 J primers, and it amplified TCR beta CDR3. TCRdb re-called the multiplex PCR reads through MiXCR, storing one row per CDR3 protein. This table has about 10,000 distinct CDR3 sequences, roughly 27% appearing once. The specimen was lung tumor tissue. These receptors were collected from a man aged 45-60 years with non-small cell lung cancer.

This clonotype was counted at least ten times. The chain joins TRBV12-3 or TRBV12-4 to TRBJ2-2; D possibly corresponds to TRBD2 (6 bases). Deletions cut 6 bases from V and 6 bases from J, with 11 bases between. The CDR3 is made up of 13 amino acids. For the CDR3, the DNA is TGTGCCAGCAGCCGTACTAGCTCCGGGGAGCTGTTTTTT. Translating it yields CASSRTSSGELFF.

V is TRBV15 and J is TRBJ2-3, with TRBD2 matching 7 bases. Germline CDR1 is LNHNV and CDR2 is YYDKDF (reference sequence). The V segment lost 5 bases and the J segment 0 bases; nucleotides outside the gene matches: 5. The CDR3 sequence is 15 residues long. CDR3 protein: CATSLGGTSTDTQYF. CDR3 DNA sequence: TGTGCCACCAGCCTGGGGGGGACTAGCACAGATACGCAGTATTTT.

This clonotype was counted many times. CDR3 in DNA: TGTGCCAGTTCGCGTGCGGGCACCGGGGAGCTGTTTTTT. This codes for CASSRAGTGELFF. The chain couples TRBV12-3 or TRBV12-4 to TRBJ2-2, with D perhaps matching TRBD2 (5 bases). V lost 9 bases, J lost 4 bases, and 12 bases lay in between. The CDR3 length is 13 residues.

With respect to this clonotype: A read error may produce the germline difference seen at one junction end. V gene TRBV2 combines with J gene TRBJ2-2; no clear D. The CDR3 has 12 amino acids. Germline CDR1 SNHLY, CDR2 FYNNEI. CDR3 nucleotides: TGTGTCAGCAGTAGGACCGTCGGGGAGCTGTTTTTT. It encodes CVSSRTVGELFF.

There are many counts of this clonotype. The genes are TRBV11-2 and TRBJ1-6; 10 bases agree with TRBD1. Unmatched junction bases numbered 6, after V lost 1 base and J lost 9 bases. Germline assignment: CDR1 SGHAT and CDR2 FQNNGV. The CDR3 consists of 16 residues. CDR3 nucleotide sequence: TGTGCCAGCAGCTTAGTTGGGACAGGGGTTGGTTCACCCCTCCACTTT. Protein product: CASSLVGTGVGSPLHF.

V usage is TRBV7-2 and J usage is TRBJ2-1; 7 bases fit TRBD2. V was pared by 5 bases and J by 8 bases, with 9 bases of the junction left unmatched. The V gene's germline CDR1 is SGHTA and CDR2 FQGNSA. The CDR3 loop spans 14 amino acids. CDR3 amino acids: CASSQRREFHEQFF. CDR3 bases: TGTGCCAGCAGCCAGCGGCGGGAGTTTCATGAGCAGTTCTTC.

The V call is TRBV9, the J call TRBJ1-4; no definite D call. Germline-derived CDR1 and CDR2 are SGDLS and YYNGEE. The CDR3 contains 15 residues. The V end lost 0 bases, the J end lost 7 bases, and 13 bases lay between the germline ends. CDR3: CASSVAGIFGEKLFF. CDR3 sequence (DNA): TGTGCCAGCAGCGTAGCAGGTATTTTCGGTGAAAAACTGTTTTTT.

This clonotype was counted ten times or more. The chain couples TRBV20-1 to TRBJ2-7; D not resolved. Per the germline V gene, CDR1 is DFQATT and CDR2 is SNEGSKA (reference sequence). The CDR3 covers 11 residues. V was clipped by 0 bases and J by 8 bases, with 8 bases between them. The CDR3 sequence is CSAREGTKQYF. The CDR3 DNA is TGCAGTGCTAGAGAGGGTACCAAGCAGTACTTC.

This clonotype was recorded at least ten times. This chain links TRBV6-1 with TRBJ2-6; TRBD1 might be the D (6 bases). This CDR3 region has 15 residues. Trimming removed 6 bases from V and 0 bases from J, with 9 bases in between. Germline CDR1 reads MNHNS; CDR2 reads SASEGT. Here the CDR3 DNA reads TGTGCCAGCAGACAGGGTAACTCTGGGGCCAACGTCCTGACTTTC. This codes for CASRQGNSGANVLTF.

Only a few counts were recorded for this clonotype. CDR3 bases: TGTGCCAGCTCACTACTAGCGGGAGGACACACCGGGGAGCTGTTTTTT. Amino acid sequence: CASSLLAGGHTGELFF. The V and J genes are TRBV18 and TRBJ2-2; 12 positions match TRBD2. Germline CDR1 is KGHSH and CDR2 is LQKENI. The CDR3 covers 16 residues. The V segment lost 4 bases and the J segment 3 bases; nucleotides outside the gene matches: 3.

This chain connects TRBV2 to TRBJ2-1; the D gene is possibly TRBD2 (5 bases). The CDR3 extends over 15 amino acids. Germline values: CDR1 SNHLY, CDR2 FYNNEI. Trimming stripped 6 bases from V and 1 base from J, with 13 bases between. For the CDR3, the DNA is TGTGCCAGCAGCGGCCGGGAACGGTCCTACAATGAGCAGTTCTTC. It translates to CASSGRERSYNEQFF.

DNA of the CDR3: TGCAGTGCCTTAAGACCGGGACACAGCACAGATACGCAGTATTTT. This sequence encodes CSALRPGHSTDTQYF. This chain joins TRBV20-1 and TRBJ2-3, with a tentative D call TRBD1 (6 bases). The CDR3 is 15 residues long. V lost 6 bases and J lost 0, with 16 bases in between. Germline CDR1 reads DFQATT; CDR2 reads SNEGSKA (reference sequence).

The chain couples TRBV6-1 to TRBJ1-3, with D perhaps matching TRBD1 (5 bases). The germline V and J ends were trimmed by 5 bases and 1 base, with 15 bases remaining between them. The CDR3 has 16 amino acids. Germline CDR1 reads MNHNS; CDR2 reads SASEGT. The chain's CDR3 is CASSKLGVVSGNTIYF. CDR3 DNA sequence: TGTGCCAGCAGTAAATTAGGGGTAGTATCTGGAAACACCATATATTTT.

Concerning this clonotype: This may stem from a read error, because a much larger clone lies one nucleotide away. J is TRBJ2-7 and V is TRBV14, with D maybe TRBD1 (6 bases). Germline V gene sequence: CDR1 SGHDN, CDR2 FVKESK. The CDR3 is made up of 14 amino acids. CDR3 in amino acids: CASSRIQGYYEQNF. The CDR3 DNA is TGTGCCAGCAGCCGAATACAGGGATACTACGAGCAGAACTTC. Drawing the rest from reference TRBV14 and TRBJ2-7, the complete variable domain is EAGVTQFPSHSVIEKGQTVTLRCDPISGHDNLYWYRRVMGKEIKFLLHFVKESKQDESGMPNNRFLAERTGGTYSTLKVQPAELEDSGVYFCASSRIQGYYEQNFGPGTRLTVT.

In its sample, this clonotype ranks as medium-sized. This rearrangement joins TRBV28 to TRBJ1-4; a possible D gene is TRBD1 (5 bases). The V and J ends lost 3 bases and 7 bases respectively, with 9 bases between them. The CDR3 is 13 residues long. Per the germline V gene, CDR1 is MDHEN and CDR2 is SYDVKM. CDR3 sequence reads: CASSFGGVEKLFF. CDR3 DNA sequence: TGTGCCAGCAGTTTTGGGGGAGTTGAAAAACTGTTTTTT.

This clonotype has just one count. Since a much larger clone is just one base distant, this may be a read error. The V call is TRBV28, the J call TRBJ2-2; perhaps TRBD2 as D (5 bases). Between the trimmed V and J ends, which lost 11 bases and 4 bases, there was a span of 17 bases. Germline CDR1 MDHEN, CDR2 SYDVKM. This CDR3 comprises 14 residues. The CDR3 reads CAGTLQRATGELFF. Written as DNA, the CDR3 is TGTGCCGGCACCCTCCAGAGGGCCACCGGGGAGCTGTTTTTT.

This clonotype was counted a few times. This chain links TRBV7-3 with TRBJ2-2; 8 nucleotides agree with TRBD2. J gave up 5 bases and V 8 bases, and 7 bases lay outside the gene matches. CDR1 is SGHTA and CDR2 is FQGTGA in the germline V gene. The CDR3 extends over 14 amino acids. This chain's CDR3 is CASSAGGGTGELFF. CDR3 nucleotide sequence: TGTGCCAGCTCTGCGGGGGGAGGGACCGGGGAGCTGTTTTTT.

In this sample, this clonotype turned up a few times. The chain joins TRBV7-3 to TRBJ2-1; 9 bases are shared with TRBD1. The germline V gene encodes CDR1 SGHTA and CDR2 FQGTGA. The junction had 7 bases not matched to a gene; V was cut back by 3 bases and J by 7 bases. This CDR3 is 15 amino acids long. The CDR3 nucleotides read TGTGCCAGCAGCTTGTCCGGGACAGGGATAAATGAGCAGTTCTTC. It is translated as CASSLSGTGINEQFF.

For this clonotype: This may be a read error, as it is one base from a much larger clone. This chain joins TRBV9 and TRBJ2-2; the match to TRBD2 covers 13 bases. The CDR3 runs to 17 residues. Per the germline V gene, CDR1 is SGDLS and CDR2 is YYNGEE. The V and J ends lost 4 bases and 1 base, in that order; junction bases with no gene match: 4. CDR3 in amino acids: CASSPRTSGGNTGELFF. The CDR3 nucleotides are TGTGCCAGCAGCCCTCGGACTAGCGGGGGGAACACCGGGGAGCTGTTTTTT.

On this clonotype: One end of the junction fails to match germline, which may point to a read error. This rearrangement joins TRBV28 to TRBJ1-3; D is unresolved. The CDR3 sequence is 15 residues long. Germline V gene lookup returns CDR1 MDHEN and CDR2 SYDVKM. The CDR3 spells CASSAVSFSENTIYF. CDR3 in DNA: TGTGCCAGCAGTGCAGTGTCCTTCTCTGAAAACACCATATATTTT.

The rearrangement links TRBV20-1 to TRBJ1-1; the D is unclear. This CDR3 comprises 13 residues. V lost 0 bases, J lost 2 bases, and 7 bases lay in between. Germline CDR1 reads DFQATT; CDR2 reads SNEGSKA (reference sequence). CDR3 residues: CSARDSFNTEAFF. In nucleotides, the CDR3 is TGCAGTGCTAGAGACAGCTTTAACACTGAAGCTTTCTTT.

This clonotype was counted many times. This sequence joins TRBV28 and TRBJ1-5; the match to TRBD1 covers 7 bases. Germline CDR1 reads MDHEN; CDR2 reads SYDVKM. The V gene end was trimmed by 6 bases and the J gene end by 1 base; junction bases not matched to a gene: 15. This CDR3 is built from 18 residues. CDR3 loop: CASSSPTGNGRSNQPQHF. The CDR3 DNA follows: TGTGCCAGCAGCTCCCCGACAGGGAACGGCCGGAGCAATCAGCCCCAGCATTTT. Full variable domain (rest looked up from reference TRBV28 and TRBJ1-5): DVKVTQSSRYLVKRTGEKVFLECVQDMDHENMFWYRQDPGLGLRLIYFSYDVKMKEKGDIPEGYSVSREKKERFSLILESASTNQTSMYLCASSSPTGNGRSNQPQHFGDGTRLSIL.

Sample share makes this clonotype medium-sized. J is TRBJ2-3 and V is TRBV5-5; D remains unclear. The CDR3 is 13 residues long. Germline assignment: CDR1 SGHKS and CDR2 YYEKEE (reference sequence). V lost 2 bases and J lost 3, with 7 bases in between. The CDR3 sequence is CASSFTDTDTQYF. The CDR3 DNA sequence: TGTGCCAGCAGCTTTACAGATACAGATACGCAGTATTTT. The whole variable domain, remainder taken from reference TRBV5-5 and TRBJ2-3, is DAGVTQSPTHLIKTRGQQVTLRCSPISGHKSVSWYQQVLGQGPQFIFQYYEKEERGRGNFPDRFSARQFPNYSSELNVNALLLGDSALYLCASSFTDTDTQYFGPGTRLTVL.

Turning to this clonotype: Germline is not matched at one junction end, which may reflect a read error. The rearrangement links TRBV9 to TRBJ2-7; 10 bases line up with TRBD2. The CDR3 contains 16 residues. CDR1 SGDLS and CDR2 YYNGEE come from the germline V gene. This CDR3 reads CANSPNPGTSAYEQYF. Here the CDR3 DNA reads TGTGCCAACAGCCCCAATCCCGGGACTAGCGCCTACGAGCAGTACTTC. The full variable domain, its missing parts supplied by reference TRBV9 and TRBJ2-7, is DSGVTQTPKHLITATGQRVTLRCSPRSGDLSVYWYQQSLDQGLQFLIQYYNGEERAKGNILERFSAQQFPDLHSELNLSSLELGDSALYFCANSPNPGTSAYEQYFGPGTRLTVT.

This clonotype was found many times. The rearrangement uses TRBV18 and TRBJ1-6; a weak D match, TRBD1 (6 bases). This CDR3 contains 15 residues. V gave up 6 bases and J gave up 8 bases, with 17 bases separating them. Germline values: CDR1 KGHSH, CDR2 LQKENI. In nucleotides, the CDR3 is TGTGCCAGCTCGGAGAGGACAGTTATGGATTCACCCCTCCACTTT. As protein: CASSERTVMDSPLHF.